This TCR beta chain derives from a study of naive CD8 T cells in extremely preterm neonates. The germline CDR1 and CDR2 sequences are LNHDA and SQIVND (reference sequence). The CDR3 is 16 amino acids. With 9 bases removed from V and 0 bases from J, the gap between germline ends came to 18 bases. Using immunoSEQ multiplex PCR, the repertoire was profiled, and TCRdb retains in-frame clones only, with some absent. The data hold several thousand clones, with roughly 98% observed a single time. This chain joins TRBV19 and TRBJ2-1; weak D call: TRBD2 (7 bases). The source is a human donor in good health. The sequenced sample was naive CD8+ T cells from blood. The CDR3 region is CASDLYGGASYNEQFF. CDR3 DNA sequence: TGTGCCAGCGACCTTTATGGGGGGGCCTCCTACAATGAGCAGTTCTTC.